The source of this TCR beta chain is a study of T-cell reconstitution after alpha-beta-depleted transplantation in children. This clonotype was recorded a few times. The CDR3 is 18 amino acids. Germline V gene data show CDR1 as SGHTA and CDR2 as FQGNSA. The V and J ends lost 3 bases and 0 bases, in that order; junction bases with no gene match: 6. The TCRbeta library incorporated unique molecular identifiers. A single record per CDR3 protein comes from TCRdb applying MiXCR to the PCR reads. This sample yields over 550,000 distinct CDR3 sequences, of which approximately 10% are seen a single time; 4% to 5% belongs to the top ten.

The clonotype comes from a human donor who donated a stem cell graft to a child with acute myeloid leukemia. This chain connects TRBV7-2 to TRBJ2-6; the match to TRBD1 covers 9 bases. The sample in question was PBMCs from the stem cell graft donor, obtained from the stem cell graft. The CDR3 nucleotides are TGTGCCAGCAGCTTTAAGCGGGACAGGGCCTCTGGGGCCAACGTCCTGACTTTC. It specifies CASSFKRDRASGANVLTF.